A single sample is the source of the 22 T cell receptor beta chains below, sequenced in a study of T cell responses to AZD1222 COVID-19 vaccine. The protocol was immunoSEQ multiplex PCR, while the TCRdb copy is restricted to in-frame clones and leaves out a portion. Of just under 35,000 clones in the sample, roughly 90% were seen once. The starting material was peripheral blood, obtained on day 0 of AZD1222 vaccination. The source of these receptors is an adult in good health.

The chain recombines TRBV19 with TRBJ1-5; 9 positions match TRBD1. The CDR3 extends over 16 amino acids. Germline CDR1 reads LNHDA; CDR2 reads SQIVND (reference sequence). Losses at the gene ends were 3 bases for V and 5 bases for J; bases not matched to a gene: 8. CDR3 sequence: CASSMANRGPHQPQHF. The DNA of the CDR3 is TGTGCCAGTAGTATGGCCAACAGGGGGCCGCATCAGCCCCAGCATTTT.

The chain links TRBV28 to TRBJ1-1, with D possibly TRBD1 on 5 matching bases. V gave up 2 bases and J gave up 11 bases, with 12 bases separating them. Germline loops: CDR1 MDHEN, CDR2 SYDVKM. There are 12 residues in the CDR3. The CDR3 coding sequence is TGTGCCAGCAGTTTAGGTGACAGCCGGGCTTTCTTT. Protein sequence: CASSLGDSRAFF.

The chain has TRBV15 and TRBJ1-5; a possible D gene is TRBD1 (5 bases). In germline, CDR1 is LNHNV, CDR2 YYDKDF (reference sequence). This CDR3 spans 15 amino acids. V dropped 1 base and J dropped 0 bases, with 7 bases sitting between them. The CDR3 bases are TGTGCCACCAGCAGAGGACAGAATAGCAATCAGCCCCAGCATTTT. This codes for CATSRGQNSNQPQHF.

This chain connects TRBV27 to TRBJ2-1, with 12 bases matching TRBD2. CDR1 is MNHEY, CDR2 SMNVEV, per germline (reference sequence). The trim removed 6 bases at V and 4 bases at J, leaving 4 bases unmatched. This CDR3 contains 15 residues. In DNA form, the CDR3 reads TGTGCCAGCAGCTTGACTAGCGGGAGTTACAATGAGCAGTTCTTC. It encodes CASSLTSGSYNEQFF.

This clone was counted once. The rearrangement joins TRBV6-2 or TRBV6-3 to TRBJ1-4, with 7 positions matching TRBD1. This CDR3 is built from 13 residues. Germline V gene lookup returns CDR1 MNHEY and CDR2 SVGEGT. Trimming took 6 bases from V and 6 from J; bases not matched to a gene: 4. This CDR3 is CASSQGQHEKLFF. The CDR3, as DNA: TGTGCCAGCAGCCAGGGACAGCATGAAAAACTGTTTTTT.

In DNA form, the CDR3 reads TGTGCCAGCAAAGGGACCGGTTCACCCCTCCACTTT. This translates into CASKGTGSPLHF. The genes are TRBV2 and TRBJ1-6; perhaps TRBD1 as D (5 bases). This CDR3 is 12 amino acids long. Germline CDR1 and CDR2: SNHLY and FYNNEI. V was clipped by 7 bases and J by 9 bases, with 10 bases between them.

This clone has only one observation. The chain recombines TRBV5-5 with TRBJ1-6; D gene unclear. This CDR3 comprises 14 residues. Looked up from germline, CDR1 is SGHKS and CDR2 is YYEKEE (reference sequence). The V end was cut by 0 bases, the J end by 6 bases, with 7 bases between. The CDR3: CASSLVPGNSPLHF. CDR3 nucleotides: TGTGCCAGCAGCTTGGTCCCCGGTAATTCACCCCTCCACTTT.

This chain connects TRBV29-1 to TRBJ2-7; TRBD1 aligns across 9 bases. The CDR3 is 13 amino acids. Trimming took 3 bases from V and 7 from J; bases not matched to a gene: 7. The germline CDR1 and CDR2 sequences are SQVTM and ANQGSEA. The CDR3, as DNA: TGCAGCGTTGATTCACAGGGGGCTGGTGAGCAGTACTTC. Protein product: CSVDSQGAGEQYF.

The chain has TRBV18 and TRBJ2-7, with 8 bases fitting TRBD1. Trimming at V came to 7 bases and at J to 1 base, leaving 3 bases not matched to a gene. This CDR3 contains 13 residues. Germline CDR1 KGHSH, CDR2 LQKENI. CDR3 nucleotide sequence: TGTGCCAGCTGCAGGGGGCCTTCCTACGAGCAGTACTTC. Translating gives CASCRGPSYEQYF. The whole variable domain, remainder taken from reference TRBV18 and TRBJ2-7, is NAGVMQNPRHLVRRRGQEARLRCSPMKGHSHVYWYRQLPEEGLKFMVYLQKENIIDESGMPKERFSAEFPKEGPSILRIQQVVRGDSAAYFCASCRGPSYEQYFGPGTRLTVT.

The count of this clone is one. The CDR3 sequence is CASGFTGELFF. DNA for the CDR3: TGTGCCAGCGGGTTTACCGGGGAGCTGTTTTTT. V gene TRBV7-9 combines with J gene TRBJ2-2; unclear D gene. This CDR3 has 11 residues. V lost 8 bases, J lost 5 bases, and 6 bases lay in between. Germline V gives CDR1 SEHNR, CDR2 FQNEAQ (reference sequence). The whole variable domain, remainder taken from reference TRBV7-9 and TRBJ2-2, is DTGVSQNPRHKITKRGQNVTFRCDPISEHNRLYWYRQTLGQGPEFLTYFQNEAQLEKSRLLSDRFSAERPKGSFSTLEIQRTEQGDSAMYLCASGFTGELFFGEGSRLTVL.

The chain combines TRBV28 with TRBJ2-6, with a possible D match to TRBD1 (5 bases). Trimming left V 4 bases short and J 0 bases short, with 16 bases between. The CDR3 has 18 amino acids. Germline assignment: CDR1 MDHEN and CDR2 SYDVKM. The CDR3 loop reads CASSSRVSPSSGANVLTF. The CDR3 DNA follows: TGTGCCAGCAGTTCCAGGGTATCCCCCAGCTCTGGGGCCAACGTCCTGACTTTC.

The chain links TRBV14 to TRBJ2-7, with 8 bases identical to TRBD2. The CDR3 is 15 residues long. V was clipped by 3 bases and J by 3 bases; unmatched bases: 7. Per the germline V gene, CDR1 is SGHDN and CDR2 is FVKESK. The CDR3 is CASSQIAGNIYEQYF. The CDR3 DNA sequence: TGTGCCAGCAGCCAGATAGCGGGAAACATCTACGAGCAGTACTTC.

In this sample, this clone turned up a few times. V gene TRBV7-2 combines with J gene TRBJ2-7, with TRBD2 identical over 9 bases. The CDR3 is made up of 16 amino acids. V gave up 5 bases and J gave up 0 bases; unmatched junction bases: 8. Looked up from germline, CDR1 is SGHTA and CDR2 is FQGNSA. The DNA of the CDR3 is TGTGCCAGCAGCCCGGCCAGCGGGAGGTCCTCCTACGAGCAGTACTTC. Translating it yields CASSPASGRSSYEQYF.

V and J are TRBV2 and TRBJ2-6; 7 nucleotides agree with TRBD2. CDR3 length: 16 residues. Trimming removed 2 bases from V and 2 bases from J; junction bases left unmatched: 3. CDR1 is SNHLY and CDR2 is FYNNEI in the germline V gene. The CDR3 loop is CASSENGGAGANVLTF. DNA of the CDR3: TGTGCCAGCAGTGAAAATGGGGGGGCTGGGGCCAACGTCCTGACTTTC.

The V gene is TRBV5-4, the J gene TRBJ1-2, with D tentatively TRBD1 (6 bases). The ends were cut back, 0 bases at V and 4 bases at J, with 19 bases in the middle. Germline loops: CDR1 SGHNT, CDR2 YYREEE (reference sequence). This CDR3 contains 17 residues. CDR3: CASSLDPQRQGLYGYTF. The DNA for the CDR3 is TGTGCCAGCAGCTTGGATCCCCAGCGTCAGGGGCTCTATGGCTACACCTTC.

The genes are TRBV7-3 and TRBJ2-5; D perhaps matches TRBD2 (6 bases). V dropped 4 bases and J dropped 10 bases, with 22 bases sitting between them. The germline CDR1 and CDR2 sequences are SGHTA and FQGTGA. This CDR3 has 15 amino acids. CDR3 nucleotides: TGTGCCAGCAGCTCCGGGTCCTTCGGGGGAGACGTCCAGTACTTC. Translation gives CASSSGSFGGDVQYF.

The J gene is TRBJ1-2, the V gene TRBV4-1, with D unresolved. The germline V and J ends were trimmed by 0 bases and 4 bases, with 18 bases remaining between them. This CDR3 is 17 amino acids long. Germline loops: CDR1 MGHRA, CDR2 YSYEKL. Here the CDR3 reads CASSQDRLGRRLYGYTF. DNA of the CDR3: TGCGCCAGCAGCCAAGATCGGTTGGGCCGACGGCTCTATGGCTACACCTTC.

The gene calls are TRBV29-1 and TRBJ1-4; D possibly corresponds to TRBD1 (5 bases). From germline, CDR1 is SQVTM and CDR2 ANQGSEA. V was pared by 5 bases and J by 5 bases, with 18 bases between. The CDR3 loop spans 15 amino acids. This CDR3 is CSVYQGREGNEKLFF. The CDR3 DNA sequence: TGCAGCGTTTACCAGGGAAGGGAGGGAAATGAAAAACTGTTTTTT.

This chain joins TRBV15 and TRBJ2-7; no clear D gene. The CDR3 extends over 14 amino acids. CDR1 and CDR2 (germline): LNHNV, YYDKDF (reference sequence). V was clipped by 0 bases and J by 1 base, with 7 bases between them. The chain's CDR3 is CATSRDEVSYEQYF. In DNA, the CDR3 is TGTGCCACCAGCAGAGATGAAGTATCCTACGAGCAGTACTTC.

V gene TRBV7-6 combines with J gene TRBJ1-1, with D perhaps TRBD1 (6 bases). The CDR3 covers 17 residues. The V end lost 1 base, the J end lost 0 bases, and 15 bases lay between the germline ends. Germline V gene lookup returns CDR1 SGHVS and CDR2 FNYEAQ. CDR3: CASSLGGPGDMNTEAFF. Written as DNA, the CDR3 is TGTGCCAGCAGCTTAGGAGGGCCGGGGGACATGAACACTGAAGCTTTCTTT.

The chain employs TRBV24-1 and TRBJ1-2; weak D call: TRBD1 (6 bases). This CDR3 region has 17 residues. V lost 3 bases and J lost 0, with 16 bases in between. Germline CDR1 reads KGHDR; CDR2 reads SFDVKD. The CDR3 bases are TGTGCCACCAGTGATGCACGATCGGGGGCTACTAACTATGGCTACACCTTC. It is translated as CATSDARSGATNYGYTF.

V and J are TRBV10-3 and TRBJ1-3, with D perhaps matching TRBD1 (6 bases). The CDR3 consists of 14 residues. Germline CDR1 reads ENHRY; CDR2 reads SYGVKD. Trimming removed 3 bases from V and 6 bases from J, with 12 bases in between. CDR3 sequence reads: CAISDAGAKNTIYF. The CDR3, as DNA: TGTGCCATCAGTGACGCAGGGGCAAAAAACACCATATATTTT.